A selection of T cell receptor beta chains follows, all from one sample in a study of blood T cell repertoires in COVID-19. The assay was immunoSEQ multiplex PCR, and TCRdb's table has in-frame clones only and misses some. Of 200,000 to 250,000 clones in the sample, 82% are singletons; the top ten hold approximately 3.1%. Material for sequencing was PBMCs or T cells enriched from blood (not recorded which). Receptor source: a woman aged 55-69 years who had recovered from COVID-19. The CDR3 runs from the conserved cysteine through the conserved F or W. A D gene is named only where the DNA matches it firmly. Clone size is not always given. Where it is, it says once, few, many or a class for expanded clones.

j_call: TRBJ2-7; d_call: NA; clone_size: NA; v_call: TRBV7-6; cdr3_aa: CASSLGSREQYF; cdr3_nt: TGTGCCAGCAGCTTAGGCAGTCGCGAGCAGTACTTC
j_call: TRBJ2-1; d_call: TRBD1; clone_size: NA; v_call: TRBV29-1; cdr3_aa: CSVAPSTGDYNEQFF; cdr3_nt: TGCAGCGTTGCCCCATCGACAGGGGACTACAATGAGCAGTTCTTC
j_call: TRBJ2-3; d_call: TRBD2; clone_size: NA; v_call: TRBV11-2; cdr3_aa: CASSLASGRGADTQYF; cdr3_nt: TGTGCCAGCAGCTTAGCCAGCGGGAGGGGTGCAGATACGCAGTATTTT
j_call: TRBJ1-1; d_call: NA; clone_size: NA; v_call: TRBV9; cdr3_aa: CASSVGRSEAFF; cdr3_nt: TGTGCCAGCAGCGTAGGCAGGTCTGAAGCTTTCTTT
j_call: TRBJ2-6; d_call: NA; clone_size: NA; v_call: TRBV30; cdr3_aa: CAWRPGQGISGANVLTF; cdr3_nt: TGTGCCTGGAGGCCCGGTCAGGGCATCTCTGGGGCCAACGTCCTGACTTTC
j_call: TRBJ2-2; d_call: NA; clone_size: NA; v_call: TRBV13; cdr3_aa: CASSFGTYPTGELFF; cdr3_nt: TGTGCCAGCAGCTTCGGGACTTACCCCACCGGGGAGCTGTTTTTT
j_call: TRBJ1-1; d_call: NA; clone_size: few; v_call: TRBV7-2; cdr3_aa: CASSLDWGRTEAFF; cdr3_nt: TGTGCCAGCAGCTTAGATTGGGGGCGCACTGAAGCTTTCTTT
j_call: TRBJ2-5; d_call: NA; clone_size: once; v_call: TRBV19; cdr3_aa: CASSPRQGGETQYF; cdr3_nt: TGTGCCAGTAGTCCCCGACAGGGAGGAGAGACCCAGTACTTC
j_call: TRBJ2-7; d_call: TRBD1; clone_size: NA; v_call: TRBV27; cdr3_aa: CASSRTGGSYEQYF; cdr3_nt: TGTGCCAGCAGTCGGACAGGGGGATCCTACGAGCAGTACTTC
j_call: TRBJ2-3; d_call: TRBD1; clone_size: NA; v_call: TRBV11-2; cdr3_aa: CASSWTGMGTDTQYF; cdr3_nt: TGTGCCAGCAGCTGGACAGGGATGGGCACAGATACGCAGTATTTT
j_call: TRBJ2-5; d_call: NA; clone_size: NA; v_call: TRBV5-1; cdr3_aa: CASSLEGSSQETQYF; cdr3_nt: TGCGCCAGCAGCTTGGAAGGTAGCAGCCAAGAGACCCAGTACTTC
j_call: TRBJ2-1; d_call: NA; clone_size: NA; v_call: TRBV5-4; cdr3_aa: CASSFQGRNYNEQFF; cdr3_nt: TGTGCCAGCAGCTTCCAGGGGCGGAACTACAATGAGCAGTTCTTC
j_call: TRBJ1-5; d_call: NA; clone_size: NA; v_call: TRBV6-6; cdr3_aa: CASSGNQPQHF; cdr3_nt: TGTGCCAGCAGCGGGAATCAGCCCCAGCATTTT
j_call: TRBJ1-1; d_call: TRBD1; clone_size: once; v_call: TRBV6-5; cdr3_aa: CASSIGQGSEAFF; cdr3_nt: TGTGCCAGCAGCATCGGACAGGGCTCTGAAGCTTTCTTT
j_call: TRBJ2-5; d_call: NA; clone_size: NA; v_call: TRBV11-2; cdr3_aa: CASSLSGQETQYF; cdr3_nt: TGTGCCAGCAGCTTAAGCGGCCAAGAGACCCAGTACTTC
j_call: TRBJ2-7; d_call: TRBD1; clone_size: NA; v_call: TRBV27; cdr3_aa: CASGLQTGGSSYEQYF; cdr3_nt: TGTGCCAGCGGACTGCAGACAGGGGGCAGCTCCTACGAGCAGTACTTC
j_call: TRBJ1-2; d_call: NA; clone_size: NA; v_call: TRBV7-2; cdr3_aa: CASSLGPGGGYTF; cdr3_nt: TGTGCCAGCAGCTTAGGTCCGGGGGGTGGCTACACCTTC
j_call: TRBJ2-1; d_call: NA; clone_size: NA; v_call: TRBV4-2; cdr3_aa: CASSQVYEQFF; cdr3_nt: TGTGCCAGCAGCCAAGTCTATGAGCAGTTCTTC
j_call: TRBJ2-2; d_call: TRBD1; clone_size: NA; v_call: TRBV5-6; cdr3_aa: CASSSIGGQGDTGELFF; cdr3_nt: TGTGCCAGCAGCTCAATTGGCGGACAGGGAGACACCGGGGAGCTGTTTTTT
j_call: TRBJ1-5; d_call: NA; clone_size: NA; v_call: TRBV2; cdr3_aa: CASSERQGSNQPQHF; cdr3_nt: TGTGCCAGCAGTGAAAGGCAGGGGAGCAATCAGCCCCAGCATTTT
j_call: TRBJ1-3; d_call: TRBD1; clone_size: NA; v_call: TRBV10-3; cdr3_aa: CAISGQGSSGNTIYF; cdr3_nt: TGTGCCATCAGTGGACAGGGCTCCTCTGGAAACACCATATATTTT
j_call: TRBJ1-3; d_call: NA; clone_size: NA; v_call: TRBV6-5; cdr3_aa: CASSSFAEYSGNTIYF; cdr3_nt: TGTGCCAGCAGTTCCTTCGCGGAATACTCTGGAAACACCATATATTTT
j_call: TRBJ2-5; d_call: NA; clone_size: NA; v_call: TRBV6-5; cdr3_aa: CASSPVPQGETQYF; cdr3_nt: TGTGCCAGCAGTCCCGTCCCCCAGGGAGAGACCCAGTACTTC
j_call: TRBJ1-3; d_call: NA; clone_size: once; v_call: TRBV7-6; cdr3_aa: CASSRSQGSGNTIYF; cdr3_nt: TGTGCCAGCAGCAGAAGTCAGGGGTCTGGAAACACCATATATTTT
j_call: TRBJ1-6; d_call: TRBD1; clone_size: NA; v_call: TRBV15; cdr3_aa: CATSRGPGQGAGNSPLHF; cdr3_nt: TGTGCCACCAGCAGAGGTCCGGGACAGGGGGCCGGTAATTCACCCCTCCACTTT
j_call: TRBJ2-7; d_call: TRBD1; clone_size: few; v_call: TRBV6-5; cdr3_aa: CASSYRDSLYEQYF; cdr3_nt: TGTGCCAGCTCATATAGGGACAGCCTCTACGAGCAGTACTTC
j_call: TRBJ2-4; d_call: NA; clone_size: NA; v_call: TRBV28; cdr3_aa: CASSLQGGKNIQYF; cdr3_nt: TGTGCCAGCAGTTTACAGGGAGGCAAAAACATTCAGTACTTC
j_call: TRBJ2-5; d_call: TRBD1; clone_size: NA; v_call: TRBV7-3; cdr3_aa: CASSSTGTGGRETQYF; cdr3_nt: TGTGCCAGCAGCTCAACCGGGACAGGGGGCCGCGAGACCCAGTACTTC
j_call: TRBJ2-7; d_call: TRBD1; clone_size: many; v_call: TRBV7-8; cdr3_aa: CASSLEGTGSGSYEQYF; cdr3_nt: TGTGCCAGCAGCTTAGAGGGGACAGGGTCAGGCTCCTACGAGCAGTACTTC